The sequence of this TCR beta chain was determined in a study of identical twins. Between the trimmed V and J ends, which lost 0 bases and 4 bases, there was a span of 7 bases. CDR3 length: 13 residues. CDR1 is MGHRA and CDR2 is YSYEKL in the germline V gene. A single record per CDR3 protein comes from TCRdb applying MiXCR to the 5' RACE reads. The sample holds a few hundred thousand distinct CDR3 sequences, about 15% seen once. The same specimen was also included in a second study, on yellow fever vaccine responses in identical twins.

The sequenced sample was CD4+ T cells sorted from blood. This receptor was obtained from a woman aged 18-29 years in good health. The V gene is TRBV4-1, the J gene TRBJ2-7; D is perhaps TRBD2 (6 bases). CDR3 sequence: CASSQDAGYEQYV. For the CDR3, the DNA is TGCGCCAGCAGCCAAGATGCGGGGTACGAGCAGTACGTC.